The rows below give T cell receptor beta chains drawn from one sample of a study of molecular identifiers for immune sequencing clone quantification. TCRdb re-analysed the PCR reads in MiXCR, keeping a single row per CDR3 protein. The table includes more than 450,000 distinct CDR3 sequences, less than 30% detected once. Sequencing was carried out using naive CD8+ T cells from blood, with Jurkat cell RNA spiked in. These receptors originate from a human donor in good health. Some libraries in this study had Jurkat cell RNA spiked in. Both conserved end residues are part of each CDR3. A D gene is named only where the DNA matches it firmly. Clone size is not always given. Where it is, it says once, few, many or a class for expanded clones.

clone_size: few
v_call: TRBV4-3
j_call: TRBJ1-4
d_call: NA
cdr3_aa: CASSQERGSGEKLFF
cdr3_nt: TGCGCCAGCAGCCAAGAAAGGGGGAGCGGAGAAAAACTGTTTTTT

clone_size: many
v_call: TRBV19
j_call: TRBJ1-5
d_call: TRBD1
cdr3_aa: CASSTGTGGNQPQHF
cdr3_nt: TGTGCCAGTTCCACCGGGACAGGGGGGAATCAGCCCCAGCATTTT

clone_size: many
v_call: TRBV7-9
j_call: TRBJ2-4
d_call: TRBD1
cdr3_aa: CASSGQGVPIQYF
cdr3_nt: TGTGCCAGCTCGGGACAGGGGGTTCCCATTCAGTACTTC

clone_size: few
v_call: TRBV7-9
j_call: TRBJ2-5
d_call: TRBD2
cdr3_aa: CASRNLMVTSGKETQYF
cdr3_nt: TGTGCCAGCAGGAATCTGATGGTGACTAGCGGGAAAGAGACCCAGTACTTC

clone_size: many
v_call: TRBV4-3
j_call: TRBJ2-7
d_call: TRBD1
cdr3_aa: CASSQGQGFGEQYF
cdr3_nt: TGCGCCAGCAGCCAAGGACAGGGGTTTGGGGAGCAGTACTTC

clone_size: few
v_call: TRBV6-5
j_call: TRBJ2-5
d_call: TRBD1
cdr3_aa: CASSYLAGGSETQYF
cdr3_nt: TGTGCCAGCAGTTACCTGGCAGGGGGTAGCGAGACCCAGTACTTC

clone_size: NA
v_call: TRBV4-1
j_call: TRBJ2-1
d_call: NA
cdr3_aa: CASSQSQEQFF
cdr3_nt: TGCGCCAGCAGCCAAAGTCAGGAGCAGTTCTTC

clone_size: many
v_call: TRBV3-1
j_call: TRBJ2-7
d_call: NA
cdr3_aa: CASSQDWSRGSEQYF
cdr3_nt: TGTGCCAGCAGCCAAGATTGGTCCCGGGGCTCGGAGCAGTACTTC

clone_size: few
v_call: TRBV15
j_call: TRBJ2-7
d_call: TRBD1
cdr3_aa: CATSSAPGQVNYEQYF
cdr3_nt: TGTGCCACCAGCAGTGCTCCCGGACAGGTAAATTACGAGCAGTACTTC

clone_size: NA
v_call: TRBV20-1
j_call: TRBJ1-6
d_call: NA
cdr3_aa: CSAGDLKSSYNSPLHF
cdr3_nt: TGCAGTGCTGGAGATTTGAAAAGCTCCTATAATTCACCCCTCCACTTT

clone_size: few
v_call: TRBV6-2/TRBV6-3
j_call: TRBJ2-3
d_call: NA
cdr3_aa: CASSPAGHALTDTQYF
cdr3_nt: TGTGCCAGCAGCCCAGCGGGTCATGCATTGACAGATACGCAGTATTTT

clone_size: few
v_call: TRBV7-9
j_call: TRBJ2-5
d_call: TRBD1
cdr3_aa: CASSLSGQGAKETQYF
cdr3_nt: TGTGCCAGCAGCTTGTCGGGACAGGGGGCCAAGGAGACCCAGTACTTC

clone_size: many
v_call: TRBV4-3
j_call: TRBJ2-3
d_call: NA
cdr3_aa: CASSQEAGADTQYF
cdr3_nt: TGCGCCAGCAGCCAAGAGGCCGGGGCAGATACGCAGTATTTT

clone_size: many
v_call: TRBV7-9
j_call: TRBJ2-3
d_call: NA
cdr3_aa: CASSLAFTGTDTQYF
cdr3_nt: TGTGCCAGCAGCTTAGCGTTTACAGGGACAGATACGCAGTATTTT

clone_size: many
v_call: TRBV12-3/TRBV12-4
j_call: TRBJ2-7
d_call: TRBD2
cdr3_aa: CASKLAGGLYEQYF
cdr3_nt: TGTGCCTCAAAGTTAGCGGGGGGGCTTTACGAGCAGTACTTC

clone_size: many
v_call: TRBV14
j_call: TRBJ1-2
d_call: NA
cdr3_aa: CASSQVLLGEGYTF
cdr3_nt: TGTGCCAGCAGCCAAGTGCTTCTGGGTGAAGGCTACACCTTC

clone_size: NA
v_call: TRBV20-1
j_call: TRBJ2-7
d_call: NA
cdr3_aa: CSARGPPPSRQGPYEQYF
cdr3_nt: TGCAGTGCTAGAGGTCCCCCCCCCTCCAGGCAGGGCCCCTACGAGCAGTACTTC

clone_size: NA
v_call: TRBV28
j_call: TRBJ1-3
d_call: NA
cdr3_aa: CDSSLIYRLADHSGNTIYF
cdr3_nt: TGTGACAGCAGTTTAATATATCGACTAGCCGATCACTCTGGAAACACCATATATTTT

clone_size: few
v_call: TRBV28
j_call: TRBJ1-3
d_call: NA
cdr3_aa: CASSFSGNTIYF
cdr3_nt: TGTGCCAGCAGTTTCTCTGGAAACACCATATATTTT

clone_size: many
v_call: TRBV12-3/TRBV12-4
j_call: TRBJ1-5
d_call: TRBD1
cdr3_aa: CASSLQGVNQPQHF
cdr3_nt: TGTGCCAGCAGTTTACAGGGGGTCAATCAGCCCCAGCATTTT

clone_size: NA
v_call: TRBV2
j_call: TRBJ1-1
d_call: TRBD1
cdr3_aa: CASSEQSYGTGIEAFF
cdr3_nt: TGTGCCAGCAGTGAACAAAGTTATGGGACAGGGATTGAAGCTTTCTTT

clone_size: few
v_call: TRBV7-2
j_call: TRBJ2-3
d_call: NA
cdr3_aa: CASSPPDYETQYF
cdr3_nt: TGTGCCAGCAGCCCGCCAGACTATGAGACGCAGTATTTT

clone_size: few
v_call: TRBV2
j_call: TRBJ2-7
d_call: NA
cdr3_aa: CATGRGLTYEQYF
cdr3_nt: TGTGCCACCGGGCGGGGACTTACCTACGAGCAGTACTTC

clone_size: NA
v_call: TRBV20-1
j_call: TRBJ2-7
d_call: TRBD1
cdr3_aa: CSARDGQGAKEEQYF
cdr3_nt: TGCAGTGCTAGAGATGGGCAGGGGGCAAAAGAAGAGCAGTACTTC

clone_size: few
v_call: TRBV6-6
j_call: TRBJ2-5
d_call: NA
cdr3_aa: CASSPPGGLETQYF
cdr3_nt: TGTGCCAGCAGTCCCCCTGGAGGGCTAGAGACCCAGTACTTC

clone_size: many
v_call: TRBV5-1
j_call: TRBJ2-4
d_call: TRBD2
cdr3_aa: CASSLERAGGLAKNIQYF
cdr3_nt: TGCGCCAGCAGCTTGGAACGAGCGGGAGGTCTAGCCAAAAACATTCAGTACTTC

clone_size: few
v_call: TRBV20-1
j_call: TRBJ2-7
d_call: TRBD1
cdr3_aa: CSARDAGTGIDEQYF
cdr3_nt: TGCAGTGCTAGAGATGCAGGGACAGGGATCGACGAGCAGTACTTC

clone_size: NA
v_call: TRBV28
j_call: TRBJ2-3
d_call: NA
cdr3_aa: CASSFRGTPSTDTQYF
cdr3_nt: TGTGCCAGCAGTTTCCGAGGGACTCCTTCTACAGATACGCAGTATTTT

clone_size: NA
v_call: TRBV9
j_call: TRBJ2-7
d_call: NA
cdr3_aa: CACSSGRSGNEQYF
cdr3_nt: TGTGCCTGCAGCTCCGGCCGGTCAGGAAACGAGCAGTACTTC

clone_size: NA
v_call: TRBV27
j_call: TRBJ1-6
d_call: NA
cdr3_aa: CASSPARSPLHF
cdr3_nt: TGTGCCAGCAGTCCCGCCCGGTCACCCCTCCACTTT

clone_size: many
v_call: TRBV14
j_call: TRBJ2-3
d_call: NA
cdr3_aa: CASSQALTVSADTQYF
cdr3_nt: TGTGCCAGCAGCCAGGCCCTGACAGTTTCAGCAGATACGCAGTATTTT

clone_size: NA
v_call: TRBV12-3/TRBV12-4
j_call: TRBJ1-1
d_call: NA
cdr3_aa: CASREGSLIGTLF
cdr3_nt: TGTGCCAGCAGGGAAGGGTCCTTAATAGGGACTCTCTTT

clone_size: NA
v_call: TRBV5-1
j_call: TRBJ1-3
d_call: TRBD1
cdr3_aa: CASSSGTAPSGNTIYF
cdr3_nt: TGCGCCAGCAGCTCCGGGACAGCGCCATCTGGAAACACCATATATTTT

clone_size: many
v_call: TRBV19
j_call: TRBJ1-1
d_call: NA
cdr3_aa: CASSIYGGLNTEAFF
cdr3_nt: TGTGCCAGTAGTATTTACGGGGGTCTGAACACTGAAGCTTTCTTT